A single sample is the source of the 14 T cell receptor beta chains below, sequenced in a study of Graves' ophthalmopathy and Graves' hyperthyroidism. Amplification targeted the TCR beta CDR3 regions, with RNA transcripts as the source material. RT-PCR with HTBI primers came first, then second-round multiplex PCR. TCRdb fed the multiplex PCR reads into MiXCR, producing one record per CDR3 protein. The table includes approximately 700,000 distinct CDR3 sequences, roughly two fifths detected once. Source material: peripheral blood. Source of these receptors: an adult man with Graves' ophthalmopathy.

This clonotype was recorded many times. The chain couples TRBV13 to TRBJ2-5; either TRBD1 or TRBD2 may fit D (5 bases each). This CDR3 has 14 amino acids. Germline CDR1 is PRHDT and CDR2 is FYEKMQ (reference sequence). Trimming shortened V by 5 bases and J by 2 bases, and 12 bases separated the two germline ends. CDR3 in amino acids: CASSTMGPQETQYF. The DNA for the CDR3 is TGTGCCAGCAGCACGATGGGACCACAAGAGACCCAGTACTTC.

This clonotype has more than one count but fewer than ten. This chain connects TRBV2 to TRBJ1-2; TRBD1 is a possible D gene (5 bases). The CDR3 is made up of 15 amino acids. V was pared by 10 bases and J by 2 bases, with 20 bases between. The germline CDR1 and CDR2 sequences are SNHLY and FYNNEI. The CDR3 DNA is TGTGCCAACACCCTCCGCCCGGCAGGGAACTATGGCTACACCTTC. Translated: CANTLRPAGNYGYTF. The variable domain in full, with the rest retrieved from reference TRBV2 and TRBJ1-2, is EPEVTQTPSHQVTQMGQEVILRCVPISNHLYFYWYRQILGQKVEFLVSFYNNEISEKSEIFDDQFSVERPDGSNFTLKIRSTKLEDSAMYFCANTLRPAGNYGYTFGSGTRLTVV.

The chain recombines TRBV20-1 with TRBJ2-7; possibly TRBD1 for D (6 bases). This CDR3 is built from 15 residues. The V gene's germline CDR1 is DFQATT and CDR2 SNEGSKA (reference sequence). Between the trimmed V and J ends, which lost 6 bases and 3 bases, there was a span of 21 bases. CDR3 region: CSAPDSGSRGYEQYF. The CDR3 nucleotides read TGCAGTGCGCCGGACAGCGGCTCCAGGGGCTACGAGCAGTACTTC.

The chain joins TRBV3-1 to TRBJ1-2; D is unclear. CDR1 LGHDT and CDR2 YNNKEL come from the germline V gene (reference sequence). V lost 4 bases and J 2 bases, leaving 11 bases between the germline ends. There are 14 residues in the CDR3. The chain's CDR3 is CASSPQRLNYGYTF. The DNA for the CDR3 is TGTGCCAGCAGCCCCCAACGTCTGAACTATGGCTACACCTTC.

This clonotype was seen just once. A much larger clonotype is one base distant, so this may be a read error. As the CDR3 is not closed by the conserved phenylalanine or tryptophan, this likely results from a read error. V gene TRBV11-1 combines with J gene TRBJ2-5; D is undetermined. The germline CDR1 and CDR2 sequences are SGHAT and FQDESV (reference sequence). The germline V and J ends were trimmed by 5 bases and 5 bases, with 12 bases remaining between them. This CDR3 spans 13 amino acids. For the CDR3, the DNA is TGTGCCAGCAGCCCCCCTATAACGGAGACCCAGTACTGC. Protein sequence: CASSPPITETQYC.

The chain joins TRBV15 to TRBJ1-2, with a tentative D call TRBD1 (6 bases). Trimming took off 3 bases at V and 7 bases at J, with 12 bases between the two ends. The CDR3 spans 13 residues. From germline, CDR1 is LNHNV and CDR2 YYDKDF (reference sequence). CDR3 amino acids: CATSSGTSLGYTF. The CDR3 bases are TGTGCCACCAGCAGCGGGACATCTCTTGGCTACACCTTC.

This clonotype occurred once. For the CDR3, the DNA is TGTGCCAGCAGTGCGATCACAGGGGGAGATACGCAGTATTTT. This codes for CASSAITGGDTQYF. This rearrangement joins TRBV2 to TRBJ2-3, with 8 bases lining up with TRBD1. The CDR3 covers 14 residues. Germline CDR1 and CDR2: SNHLY and FYNNEI. V was clipped by 4 bases and J by 5 bases; unmatched bases: 5.

This clonotype was seen only a few times. The chain recombines TRBV6-4 with TRBJ2-7, with 11 bases that match TRBD2. The CDR3 contains 13 residues. Germline CDR1 and CDR2: MRHNA and SNTAGT. Trimming removed 10 bases from V and 5 bases from J; junction bases left unmatched: 7. The CDR3 DNA reads TGTGCCATCCTAGCGGGAGGAAACAACGAGCAGTACTTC. Translating it yields CAILAGGNNEQYF.

The table lists this clonotype with a few counts. The CDR3 sequence is CASSITGGGGGELFF. CDR3 in DNA: TGTGCCAGCAGCATAACGGGGGGGGGAGGCGGGGAGCTGTTTTTT. The gene calls are TRBV25-1 and TRBJ2-2; TRBD2 matches 8 bases. Germline CDR1 is MGHDK and CDR2 is SYGVNS. The CDR3 has 15 amino acids. V gave up 6 bases and J gave up 7 bases; unmatched junction bases: 10.

The CDR3 loop is CASSYDFRRSNQPQHF. The CDR3 coding sequence is TGTGCCAGCAGTTACGATTTCAGGCGAAGCAATCAGCCCCAGCATTTT. The chain carries TRBV25-1 and TRBJ1-5; D is ambiguous. The CDR3 consists of 16 residues. Trimming pared 5 bases from V and 1 base from J, leaving 15 bases between. Germline V lookup: CDR1 MGHDK, CDR2 SYGVNS.

This chain connects TRBV25-1 to TRBJ1-3; D perhaps matches TRBD1 (5 bases). Germline V lookup: CDR1 MGHDK, CDR2 SYGVNS. The CDR3 totals 17 residues. V lost 4 bases, J lost 1 base, and 17 bases lay in between. The CDR3 reads CASSVASGAWSGNTIYF. CDR3 bases: TGTGCCAGCAGTGTGGCTTCTGGGGCCTGGTCTGGAAACACCATATATTTT.

This clonotype showed up many times. CDR3 coding DNA: TGTGCCAGCAGCTTAGGCGCGGGACTGACCTACGAGCAGTACTTC. This encodes CASSLGAGLTYEQYF. V is TRBV7-2 and J is TRBJ2-7, with D maybe TRBD2 (6 bases). V was shortened by 1 base and J by 2 bases, with 12 bases between the two germline ends. Germline V gene sequence: CDR1 SGHTA, CDR2 FQGNSA. This CDR3 spans 15 amino acids.

The rearrangement links TRBV6-1 to TRBJ1-4, with TRBD1 matching 7 bases. CDR1 MNHNS and CDR2 SASEGT come from the germline V gene. CDR3 length: 18 residues. With V trimmed by 2 bases and J by 7 bases, 16 bases remained unmatched. The CDR3 DNA reads TGTGCCAGCAGTGAAATAGTTAGGGGGCGCGTCCGGCGTGAAAAACTGTTTTTT. It translates to CASSEIVRGRVRREKLFF.

A note on this clonotype: It is likely a read error, because the conserved phenylalanine at the end of the CDR3 is missing. The J gene is TRBJ1-1, the V gene TRBV9, with unresolved D. Germline CDR1 is SGDLS and CDR2 is YYNGEE. This CDR3 contains 15 residues. This CDR3 is CAGSSSGGLNTEAFS. CDR3 nucleotides: TGTGCCGGCAGCTCTTCGGGAGGTTTGAACACTGAAGCTTTCTCT.